This TCR beta chain was sequenced for a study of blood T cell repertoires in COVID-19. Background on the study: COVID-19 samples collected from the United States, Italy and Spain covered acute and convalescent phases. Sources were T cells, B-cell-depleted T cells, or PBMCs; the material itself was cDNA or gDNA.

Source study methods: Reference gene primer amplification gave estimated nucleated cell counts. Generated by immunoSEQ multiplex PCR, the TCRdb table keeps only in-frame clones and is missing some. D and trimming were read from the DNA, whereas the V and J calls and clone size are those reported in that table. In the table there are roughly 90,000 clones, over 75% of which are singletons. Germline V CDR1 and CDR2: SGHRS, YFSETQ. The CDR3 contains 15 residues. V lost 2 bases and J lost 2, with 12 bases in between. Sequences were obtained from peripheral blood. The V call is TRBV5-1, the J call TRBJ2-3; possibly TRBD1 for D (6 bases). The receptor comes from a woman of 80 years or more with active or convalescent COVID-19. The CDR3 nucleotides read TGCGCCAGCAGCTTTCTACAGGGACCCACAGATACGCAGTATTTT. Translating it yields CASSFLQGPTDTQYF.